These T cell receptor beta chains were read from a single sample in a study of technical replicates of blood from a few donors. Measured with immunoSEQ multiplex PCR; TCRdb has only the in-frame clones, and not every one. Of around 61,000 clones in the sample, 86% are singletons; the top ten hold more than 4.5%. The material sequenced was PBMCs. Source of these receptors: a human donor in good health. Some clones in this sample may be carry-over from other donors' samples. CDR3s include the opening cysteine and the closing phenylalanine or tryptophan. D genes are given only for firm matches.

CDR3 protein: CASSQAPGTSDKNIQYF
CDR3 DNA: TGCGCCAGCAGCCAAGCTCCCGGGACTAGCGACAAAAACATTCAGTACTTC
V gene: TRBV4-3
J gene: TRBJ2-4
D gene: TRBD2

CDR3 protein: CASSQDLAGVSDTQYF
CDR3 DNA: TGCGCCAGCAGCCAAGACCTAGCGGGGGTGTCAGATACGCAGTATTTT
V gene: TRBV4-3
J gene: TRBJ2-3
D gene: TRBD2

CDR3 protein: CAWSVWRRDRGLGANVLTF
CDR3 DNA: TGTGCCTGGAGTGTTTGGCGGCGGGACAGGGGGCTGGGGGCCAACGTCCTGACTTTC
V gene: TRBV30
J gene: TRBJ2-6
D gene: TRBD1

CDR3 protein: CASSEPLHPFRTEAFF
CDR3 DNA: TGCGCCAGCAGTGAGCCCCTCCACCCGTTTAGAACTGAAGCTTTCTTT
V gene: TRBV10-1
J gene: TRBJ1-1
D gene: .

CDR3 protein: CASSSSGQAYNEQFF
CDR3 DNA: TGTGCCAGCAGCTCTAGCGGGCAAGCCTACAATGAGCAGTTCTTC
V gene: TRBV7-3
J gene: TRBJ2-1
D gene: TRBD2

CDR3 protein: CASSQDFSGYEQYF
CDR3 DNA: TGTGCCAGCAGCCAAGATTTTAGCGGCTACGAGCAGTACTTC
V gene: TRBV4-2
J gene: TRBJ2-7
D gene: .

CDR3 protein: CASSLGTREGYEQFF
CDR3 DNA: TGCGCCAGCAGCCTGGGGACTCGAGAAGGGTATGAGCAGTTCTTC
V gene: TRBV4-3
J gene: TRBJ2-1
D gene: .

CDR3 protein: CASSLDRVGEQYF
CDR3 DNA: TGTGCCAGCAGCTTAGACAGGGTGGGAGAGCAGTACTTC
V gene: TRBV7-6
J gene: TRBJ2-7
D gene: .

CDR3 protein: CASSSQGSQYF
CDR3 DNA: TGTGCCAGCAGCTCTCAGGGGTCGCAGTACTTC
V gene: TRBV6-5
J gene: TRBJ2-7
D gene: .

CDR3 protein: CATSSAGELETQYF
CDR3 DNA: TGTGCCACCAGCAGCGCGGGGGAGCTAGAGACCCAGTACTTC
V gene: TRBV15
J gene: TRBJ2-5
D gene: TRBD2